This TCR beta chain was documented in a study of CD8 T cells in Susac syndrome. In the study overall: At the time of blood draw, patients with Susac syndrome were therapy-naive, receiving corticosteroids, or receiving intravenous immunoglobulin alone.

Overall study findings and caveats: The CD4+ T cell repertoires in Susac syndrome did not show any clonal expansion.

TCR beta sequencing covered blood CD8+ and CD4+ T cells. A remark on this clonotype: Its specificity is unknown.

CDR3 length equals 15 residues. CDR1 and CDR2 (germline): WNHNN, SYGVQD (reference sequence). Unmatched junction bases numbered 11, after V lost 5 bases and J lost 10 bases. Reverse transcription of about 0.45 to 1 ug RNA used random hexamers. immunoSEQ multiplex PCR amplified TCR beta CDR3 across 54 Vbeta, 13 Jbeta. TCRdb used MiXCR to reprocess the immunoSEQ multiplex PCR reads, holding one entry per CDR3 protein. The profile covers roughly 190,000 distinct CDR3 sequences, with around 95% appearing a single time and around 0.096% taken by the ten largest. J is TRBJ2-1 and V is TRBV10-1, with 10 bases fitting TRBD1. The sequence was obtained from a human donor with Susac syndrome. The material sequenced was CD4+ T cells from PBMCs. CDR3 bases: TGCGCCAGCAGTACCTGGGACAGGGGCTACGGGGAGCAGTTCTTC. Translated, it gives CASSTWDRGYGEQFF.